Listed here are 16 T cell receptor beta chains from one sample, sequenced in a study of blood T cell repertoires in COVID-19. Data came from immunoSEQ multiplex PCR; TCRdb stores just in-frame clones and leaves some out. The sample holds about 200,000 clones, approximately 90% seen once. The source material was PBMCs or T cells enriched from blood (not recorded which). These receptors were obtained from a woman in her forties in a cohort exposed to, infected with or recovered from COVID-19 (not recorded which).

This clone was seen only a few times. The rearrangement joins TRBV11-2 to TRBJ1-3; D is undetermined. Germline assignment: CDR1 SGHAT and CDR2 FQNNGV. This CDR3 comprises 14 residues. The germline V and J ends were trimmed by 4 bases and 1 base, with 8 bases remaining between them. CDR3 bases: TGTGCCAGCAGCTACACCGTGTCTGGAAACACCATATATTTT. Its translation is CASSYTVSGNTIYF.

This clone was observed a single time. The rearrangement uses TRBV5-4 and TRBJ1-5, with D unresolved. This CDR3 is 13 amino acids long. Germline loops: CDR1 SGHNT, CDR2 YYREEE (reference sequence). V was shortened by 0 bases and J by 6 bases, with 7 bases between the two germline ends. Here the CDR3 DNA reads TGTGCCAGCAGCTTGGCCGAGGCTCAGCCCCAGCATTTT. Translated: CASSLAEAQPQHF.

The chain is built from TRBV7-9 and TRBJ1-4; 7 positions match TRBD1. Per the germline V gene, CDR1 is SEHNR and CDR2 is FQNEAQ (reference sequence). Trimming took 1 base from V and 10 from J; bases not matched to a gene: 15. The CDR3 sequence is 17 residues long. The CDR3 spells CASSLEGSRAGGPKLFF. The CDR3 DNA follows: TGTGCCAGCAGCTTAGAAGGGTCGCGGGCAGGGGGGCCAAAACTGTTTTTT.

This clone showed up just a few times. The V and J genes are TRBV14 and TRBJ1-2; 10 positions match TRBD1. Germline V gene sequence: CDR1 SGHDN, CDR2 FVKESK. V was pared by 3 bases and J by 8 bases, with 6 bases of the junction left unmatched. The CDR3 spans 14 residues. This CDR3 reads CASSQRQGARGYTF. CDR3 DNA sequence: TGTGCCAGCAGCCAGAGACAGGGGGCGCGGGGCTACACCTTC.

CDR3 DNA sequence: TGTGCCTGGTCGGGACAGGGGGCTCTCCACGAGCAGTACTTC. The encoded protein is CAWSGQGALHEQYF. The rearrangement links TRBV30 to TRBJ2-7, with 12 bases matching TRBD1. J gave up 5 bases and V 5 bases, and 7 bases lay outside the gene matches. The germline gives CDR1 GTSNPN, CDR2 SVGIG (reference sequence). This CDR3 spans 14 amino acids.

This clone was recorded a few times. The chain employs TRBV12-3 or TRBV12-4 and TRBJ2-7, with D perhaps TRBD2 (6 bases). The CDR3 totals 12 residues. The V end was cut by 6 bases, the J end by 10 bases, with 16 bases between. CDR3 nucleotides: TGTGCCAGCAGGGAGGGGTCGCAGTCTCAGTACTTC. It specifies CASREGSQSQYF.

This rearrangement joins TRBV15 to TRBJ2-7; tentative D call: TRBD2 (5 bases). The CDR3 runs 13 residues. Germline lookup yields CDR1 LNHNV and CDR2 YYDKDF (reference sequence). With 5 bases removed from V and 5 bases from J, the gap between germline ends came to 13 bases. CDR3 sequence (DNA): TGTGCCACCAGCTTATTTAGCGAGAACGAGCAGTACTTC. This codes for CATSLFSENEQYF.

This chain's CDR3 is CASSFPTIQANTGELFF. In DNA form, the CDR3 reads TGTGCCAGCAGCTTCCCTACAATTCAGGCGAACACCGGGGAGCTGTTTTTT. The V call is TRBV7-9, the J call TRBJ2-2, with D uncertain. Trimming took off 3 bases at V and 0 bases at J, with 14 bases between the two ends. This CDR3 is built from 17 residues. The germline V gene has CDR1 SEHNR and CDR2 FQNEAQ (reference sequence).

In its sample, this clone was seen once. The chain couples TRBV28 to TRBJ2-1; 10 bases agree with TRBD2. The CDR3 has 18 residues. V gave up 6 bases and J gave up 0 bases; unmatched junction bases: 11. Germline CDR1 MDHEN, CDR2 SYDVKM. The DNA for the CDR3 is TGTGCCAGCAGACTGGACCCGGGACTAGCGTACTCCTACAATGAGCAGTTCTTC. Translating gives CASRLDPGLAYSYNEQFF.

The CDR3 sequence is CASSPSTDYNEQFF. In nucleotides, the CDR3 is TGTGCCAGCAGTCCATCGACAGACTACAATGAGCAGTTCTTC. The V and J genes are TRBV6-5 and TRBJ2-1; TRBD1 is a possible D gene (5 bases). Per germline, CDR1 MNHEY and CDR2 SVGAGI. With 5 bases removed from V and 3 bases from J, the gap between germline ends came to 11 bases. This CDR3 contains 14 residues.

V is TRBV6-5 and J is TRBJ1-2, with 7 positions matching TRBD1. The CDR3 has 14 amino acids. Per the germline V gene, CDR1 is MNHEY and CDR2 is SVGAGI. V shed 6 bases, J shed 0 bases, and the junction held 4 bases outside the gene matches. DNA for the CDR3: TGTGCCAGCAGGTCGGGACAGTCTAACTATGGCTACACCTTC. Amino acid sequence: CASRSGQSNYGYTF.

This CDR3 is CASRGQSSTGELFF. The CDR3 DNA follows: TGTGCCAGCAGAGGACAGTCGAGCACCGGGGAGCTGTTTTTT. This chain links TRBV25-1 with TRBJ2-2, with D possibly matching TRBD1 (6 bases). CDR1 and CDR2 (germline): MGHDK, SYGVNS. The CDR3 totals 14 residues. V was pared by 6 bases and J by 4 bases, with 12 bases between.

The chain carries TRBV9 and TRBJ1-1, with D possibly TRBD1 on 5 matching bases. The ends were cut back, 0 bases at V and 5 bases at J, with 11 bases in the middle. The germline gives CDR1 SGDLS, CDR2 YYNGEE. This CDR3 is built from 14 residues. Written as DNA, the CDR3 is TGTGCCAGCAGCGTAGGGGGCGCAGGTACTGAAGCTTTCTTT. This encodes CASSVGGAGTEAFF.

The chain combines TRBV7-9 with TRBJ1-1; D gene ambiguous. The V gene's germline CDR1 is SEHNR and CDR2 FQNEAQ (reference sequence). V lost 4 bases, J lost 3 bases, and 9 bases lay in between. This CDR3 is built from 13 residues. The CDR3 sequence is CASSSPRDTEAFF. The CDR3 DNA reads as TGTGCCAGCAGCTCCCCGCGTGACACTGAAGCTTTCTTT.

The V call is TRBV19, the J call TRBJ2-1, with D maybe TRBD1 (6 bases). Germline loops: CDR1 LNHDA, CDR2 SQIVND (reference sequence). V was clipped by 5 bases and J by 7 bases, with 15 bases between them. This CDR3 comprises 14 residues. DNA for the CDR3: TGTGCCAGTAGTTTTCAGGGGAAGGAGAATGAGCAGTTCTTC. Its translation: CASSFQGKENEQFF.

This clone has a handful of counts. The rearrangement joins TRBV12-3 or TRBV12-4 to TRBJ1-1, with D tentatively TRBD1 (5 bases). This CDR3 has 13 amino acids. Trimming removed 9 bases at V and 4 bases at J, with 15 bases between. In nucleotides, the CDR3 is TGTGCCAGTTTGGCCAGGGTGGTCACTGAAGCTTTCTTT. Amino acids: CASLARVVTEAFF.